Sequencing of this TCR beta chain was carried out in a study of cytomegalovirus exposure and HLA in healthy donors. CDR3 size: 14 residues. Trimming removed 6 bases from V and 3 bases from J, with 14 bases in between. Germline loops: CDR1 SNHLY, CDR2 FYNNEI. Those who donated were healthy bone marrow donors. Overall study results and limits: V- and J-gene trimming in TCR beta was tied to a missense DCLRE1C variant by an analysis performed later.

This clone was seen more than once but under ten times. Its target is unknown. 13 Jbeta primers and 60 Vbeta primers were used for the PCR. Original analysis: Tens of millions of unique TCR beta chains, approximately 11 million of them shared, were counted by a later analysis. The data were produced by immunoSEQ multiplex PCR, yet TCRdb's version contains in-frame clones alone and is incomplete. That table furnishes V, J and clone size, whereas the DNA furnished D and trimming. The table lists 120,000 or so clones, around four fifths of them singletons, with about 20% in the top ten. The sample taken for sequencing was PBMCs. The chain carries TRBV2 and TRBJ1-1; D is ambiguous. This receptor was identified in a young man in good health and CMV-seropositive. DNA of the CDR3: TGTGCCAGCAGCCTCGGACTGGTCTACACTGAAGCTTTCTTT. Translating it yields CASSLGLVYTEAFF.